This T cell receptor (beta chain) was identified in a study of PD-1 blockade in classical Hodgkin lymphoma. Study-wide points: Underlying causes for the observed repertoire differences were not defined, possibly disease activity or prior therapy. Initiation of nivolumab under 1 year after ASCT led to exclusion of patients.

Every patient was affected by relapse after autologous stem cell transplantation, while exposure to brentuximab vedotin was not uniform. As to this clone: Its antigen is unidentified.

Germline V gene sequence: CDR1 MDHEN, CDR2 SYDVKM. CDR3 size: 13 residues. V shed 4 bases and J 8 bases; nucleotides not matched to a gene: 7. Profiling relied on immunoSEQ multiplex PCR, and the TCRdb table lists in-frame clones only, not all of them. The sample yields more than 12,000 clones, more than 70% seen once. Sequenced material: peripheral blood mononuclear cells (PBMCs), taken before the second cycle of nivolumab. The chain links TRBV28 to TRBJ1-2; 7 nucleotides align to TRBD1. This sequence originates from a human donor with classical Hodgkin lymphoma. In DNA form, the CDR3 reads TGTGCCAGCAGTTACAACAGGGGTCGCGGCTACACCTTC. Translation: CASSYNRGRGYTF.